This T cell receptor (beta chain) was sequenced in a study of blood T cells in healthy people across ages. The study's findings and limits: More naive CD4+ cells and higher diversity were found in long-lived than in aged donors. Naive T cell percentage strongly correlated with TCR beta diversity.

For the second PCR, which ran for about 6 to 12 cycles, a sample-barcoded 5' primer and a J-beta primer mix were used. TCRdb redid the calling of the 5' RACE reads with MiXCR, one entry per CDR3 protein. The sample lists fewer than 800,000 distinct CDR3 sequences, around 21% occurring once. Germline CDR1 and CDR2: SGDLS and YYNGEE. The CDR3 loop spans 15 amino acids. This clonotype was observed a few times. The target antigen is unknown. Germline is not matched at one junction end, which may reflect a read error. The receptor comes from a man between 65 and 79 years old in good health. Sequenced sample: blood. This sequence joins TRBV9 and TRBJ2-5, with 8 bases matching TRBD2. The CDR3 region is CASNVDGGRMETQYF. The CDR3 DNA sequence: TGTGCCAGCAACGTAGATGGCGGGAGGATGGAGACCCAGTACTTC.